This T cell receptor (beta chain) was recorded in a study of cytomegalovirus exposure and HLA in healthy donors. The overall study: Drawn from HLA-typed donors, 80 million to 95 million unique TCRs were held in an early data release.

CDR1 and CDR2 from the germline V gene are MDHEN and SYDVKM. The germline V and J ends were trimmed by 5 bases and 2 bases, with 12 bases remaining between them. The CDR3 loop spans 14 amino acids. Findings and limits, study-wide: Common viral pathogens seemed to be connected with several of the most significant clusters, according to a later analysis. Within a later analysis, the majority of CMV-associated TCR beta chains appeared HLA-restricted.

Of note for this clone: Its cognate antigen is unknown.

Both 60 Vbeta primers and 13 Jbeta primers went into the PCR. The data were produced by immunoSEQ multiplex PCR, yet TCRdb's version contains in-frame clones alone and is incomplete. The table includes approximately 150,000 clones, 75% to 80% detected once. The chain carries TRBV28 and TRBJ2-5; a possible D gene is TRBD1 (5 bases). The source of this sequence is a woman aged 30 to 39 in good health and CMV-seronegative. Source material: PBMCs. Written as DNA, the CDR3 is TGTGCCAGCAGTCCCGAGGCAGGGCAAGAGACCCAGTACTTC. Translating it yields CASSPEAGQETQYF. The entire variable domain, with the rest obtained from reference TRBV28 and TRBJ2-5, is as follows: DVKVTQSSRYLVKRTGEKVFLECVQDMDHENMFWYRQDPGLGLRLIYFSYDVKMKEKGDIPEGYSVSREKKERFSLILESASTNQTSMYLCASSPEAGQETQYFGPGTRLLVL.